This TCR beta chain comes out of a study of T cell changes during pregnancy in multiple sclerosis. Germline V CDR1 and CDR2: SNHLY, FYNNEI. Trimming at V came to 6 bases and at J to 5 bases, leaving 17 bases not matched to a gene. This CDR3 comprises 18 residues. The table came from immunoSEQ multiplex PCR; TCRdb's copy has only in-frame clones and leaves some out. The sample includes about 96,000 clones, over 80% of them seen just once. The rearrangement uses TRBV2 and TRBJ2-3; 10 nucleotides line up with TRBD2. This TCR derives from a female donor with multiple sclerosis, enrolled in a pregnancy study. The material was peripheral blood, obtained in the first trimester of pregnancy. CDR3 DNA: TGTGCCAGCAGCTTCCTTTTGGGCGGGGGACTAGCGATAGATACGCAGTATTTT. This translates into CASSFLLGGGLAIDTQYF. The full variable domain, rest sourced from reference TRBV2 and TRBJ2-3, is EPEVTQTPSHQVTQMGQEVILRCVPISNHLYFYWYRQILGQKVEFLVSFYNNEISEKSEIFDDQFSVERPDGSNFTLKIRSTKLEDSAMYFCASSFLLGGGLAIDTQYFGPGTRLTVL.